The present TCR beta chain was sequenced within a study of blood T cell repertoires in COVID-19. Study as a whole: The samples span acute and convalescent COVID-19 from the United States, Italy and Spain. Sample material is recorded as cDNA or gDNA derived from T cells, B-cell-depleted T cells, or PBMCs.

As processed by the authors: Reference gene primer amplification in the assay estimated nucleated cell counts. Sequencing was performed with immunoSEQ multiplex PCR; in TCRdb, only in-frame clones are kept and a portion is missing. Clone size and V and J calls were adopted from that table, with D and trimming inferred from the DNA. The repertoire has roughly 150,000 clones, roughly 77% of them found once; the top ten carry about a tenth. Looked up from germline, CDR1 is MDHEN and CDR2 is SYDVKM. This CDR3 has 12 amino acids. Trimming pared 3 bases from V and 5 bases from J, leaving 7 bases between. This sequence joins TRBV28 and TRBJ2-5, with a weak D call TRBD2 (6 bases). The source is a human donor in a cohort sampled during active COVID-19. Sequenced input: peripheral blood. CDR3 protein: CASSFGGETQYF. CDR3 coding DNA: TGTGCCAGCAGTTTTGGGGGGGAGACCCAGTACTTC.